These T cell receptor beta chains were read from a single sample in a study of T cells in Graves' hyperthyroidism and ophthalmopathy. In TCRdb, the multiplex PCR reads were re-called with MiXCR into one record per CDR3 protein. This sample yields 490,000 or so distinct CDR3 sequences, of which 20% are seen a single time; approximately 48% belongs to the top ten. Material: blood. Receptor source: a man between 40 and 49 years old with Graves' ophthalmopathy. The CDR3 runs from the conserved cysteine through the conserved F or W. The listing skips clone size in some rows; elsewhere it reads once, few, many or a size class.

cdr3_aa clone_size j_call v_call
CASSPGTGDTEAFF few TRBJ1-1 TRBV7-2
CASSSIPDTQYF many TRBJ2-3 TRBV11-2
CASSPTGLSPLHF NA TRBJ1-6 TRBV2
CAINQGRDTDTQYF NA TRBJ2-3 TRBV10-3
CSAPFSVADTQYF NA TRBJ2-3 TRBV20-1
CASSLAAGGNEQYF many TRBJ2-7 TRBV5-1
CASENGGLETQYF NA TRBJ2-5 TRBV2
CASSTSGGYETQYF few TRBJ2-5 TRBV10-2
CASTPGDAIISYEQYF many TRBJ2-7 TRBV12-3/TRBV12-4
CASSRSTEINEKLFF NA TRBJ1-4 TRBV4-1
CASSLPITRGVIETQYF NA TRBJ2-5 TRBV6-1
CATSQNQGNTGELFF NA TRBJ2-2 TRBV24-1
CSVEVKRLDLSYEQYF few TRBJ2-7 TRBV29-1
CATSRRDSHTFDTQYF few TRBJ2-3 TRBV15
CASSVGGRREETQYF many TRBJ2-5 TRBV9
CASSLAPSPYEQYF many TRBJ2-7 TRBV7-2
CASSLWGSRGPSTEAFF many TRBJ1-1 TRBV28
CASRDDRLYGYTF many TRBJ1-2 TRBV19
CASSQDNRVGNTEAFF NA TRBJ1-1 TRBV14
CSARDVAGSYNEQFF NA TRBJ2-1 TRBV20-1
CASSSYPSSSDTQYF many TRBJ2-3 TRBV5-1
CASSRSTGTRYNEQFF NA TRBJ2-1 TRBV19
CASRGLAGSSTDTQYF many TRBJ2-3 TRBV5-1
CASSADMFRGELFF NA TRBJ2-2 TRBV7-6
CASSRSIGTEAFF NA TRBJ1-1 TRBV11-3
CSAIMVKRGEKLFF few TRBJ1-4 TRBV20-1
CASSGDYQETQYF many TRBJ2-5 TRBV2
CASSYLVEQFF few TRBJ2-1 TRBV6-2/TRBV6-3
CASRTGISWNTEAFF few TRBJ1-1 TRBV12-3/TRBV12-4
CSARRGNLGGYTF many TRBJ1-2 TRBV20-1
CSAATPLYEQYF many TRBJ2-7 TRBV20-1
CASSLLTVIAGANEQFF many TRBJ2-1 TRBV7-6
CASSSGQGITNEKLFF few TRBJ1-4 TRBV28
CASSLAGGASDTQYF few TRBJ2-3 TRBV7-9
CASSGRDRTREQYF few TRBJ2-7 TRBV5-6
CASSLELGDGYTF NA TRBJ1-2 TRBV5-1
CSARGVIDSSTGELFF NA TRBJ2-2 TRBV20-1
CASSFSPGLAGALYQETQYF many TRBJ2-5 TRBV12-3/TRBV12-4
CASRSEDEKLFF NA TRBJ1-4 TRBV5-1
CSARDYQWDYQEVIQYF NA TRBJ2-4 TRBV20-1
CSAVLYSSSYNEQFF few TRBJ2-1 TRBV20-1
CATSDARTELDTDTQYF few TRBJ2-3 TRBV24-1
CASRRRWGLAGAPNTGELFF once TRBJ2-2 TRBV2
CASTSMEGTYSETEAFF NA TRBJ1-1 TRBV7-9
CASSEHEAGAQYF few TRBJ2-7 TRBV18
CASSPGQSTTGELFF NA TRBJ2-2 TRBV5-1
CASGTRGQLTDNEQFF many TRBJ2-1 TRBV2
CATSRVGLAGDHEQYF few TRBJ2-7 TRBV15
CASSLGQGGGMLSYEQYF few TRBJ2-7 TRBV7-2
CASNYDRVIVNTEAFF few TRBJ1-1 TRBV6-2/TRBV6-3
CASSFQGDYSYTF many TRBJ1-2 TRBV11-2
CASSPLAGEETQYF NA TRBJ2-5 TRBV7-2
CASSLHNEQFF many TRBJ2-1 TRBV3-1
CASSVATNYGYTF NA TRBJ1-2 TRBV9
CASSFSGRTTEAFF many TRBJ1-1 TRBV12-3/TRBV12-4
CSALSSPTYNEQFF few TRBJ2-1 TRBV20-1
CASSRTSGETQYF many TRBJ2-5 TRBV5-1